The 24 T cell receptor beta chains presented below share a single source sample, sequenced in a study of CD8 T cells in Susac syndrome. The authors reverse transcribed about 0.45 to 1 ug RNA with random hexamers. One entry per CDR3 protein results from TCRdb running MiXCR on the immunoSEQ multiplex PCR reads. The sample shows about 120,000 distinct CDR3 sequences, roughly 92% of them seen only once. Input material: CD4+ T cells from PBMCs. Receptor source: a human donor in good health.

The rearrangement joins TRBV4-3 to TRBJ1-4; D remains ambiguous. The length of the CDR3 is 18 residues. V shed 0 bases and J shed 0 bases, with 14 bases lying between them. CDR1 LGHNA and CDR2 YSLEER come from the germline V gene. In DNA form, the CDR3 reads TGCGCCAGCAGCCAAGATATGGTCCAAGGAACAACTAATGAAAAACTGTTTTTT. This codes for CASSQDMVQGTTNEKLFF.

The chain combines TRBV20-1 with TRBJ1-1, with D perhaps TRBD1 (5 bases). The CDR3 is made up of 14 amino acids. The V gene's germline CDR1 is DFQATT and CDR2 SNEGSKA (reference sequence). V was trimmed by 3 bases and J by 2 bases, leaving 13 bases between them. CDR3 nucleotide sequence: TGCAGTGCTAGCGGGGGTCGGCCTAACACTGAAGCTTTCTTT. It is translated as CSASGGRPNTEAFF.

The V and J genes are TRBV29-1 and TRBJ2-6, with 10 bases fitting TRBD1. Germline lookup yields CDR1 SQVTM and CDR2 ANQGSEA. With V trimmed by 7 bases and J by 1 base, 16 bases remained unmatched. CDR3 length equals 19 residues. CDR3 residues: CSADKRRDRGHSGANVLTF. As DNA, the CDR3 is TGCAGCGCCGACAAAAGGAGGGACAGGGGCCATTCTGGGGCCAACGTCCTGACTTTC.

The chain employs TRBV7-8 and TRBJ2-5; 11 bases are shared with TRBD1. Germline-derived CDR1 and CDR2 are SGHVS and FQNEAQ. The CDR3 length is 14 residues. The V gene end was trimmed by 8 bases and the J gene end by 4 bases; junction bases not matched to a gene: 6. The CDR3, as DNA: TGTGCCAGCCGGCGGGACAGGGGGGGAGAGACCCAGTACTTC. This translates into CASRRDRGGETQYF.

This chain joins TRBV28 and TRBJ2-7, with a weak D call TRBD2 (5 bases). Trimming shortened V by 6 bases and J by 5 bases, and 11 bases separated the two germline ends. The CDR3 totals 12 residues. Germline lookup yields CDR1 MDHEN and CDR2 SYDVKM. The CDR3 region is CASSTPEDEQYF. The CDR3 DNA sequence: TGTGCCAGCAGCACCCCGGAGGACGAGCAGTACTTC.

There are a few counts of this clonotype. J is TRBJ2-7 and V is TRBV6-2 or TRBV6-3, with 8 bases that match TRBD1. The CDR3 extends over 14 amino acids. The V and J ends lost 3 bases and 5 bases, in that order; junction bases with no gene match: 6. In germline, CDR1 is MNHEY, CDR2 SVGEGT. The CDR3 sequence is CASSYIQGANEQYF. The DNA for the CDR3 is TGTGCCAGCAGTTATATCCAGGGGGCCAACGAGCAGTACTTC.

This clonotype was detected once. The rearrangement links TRBV11-1 to TRBJ2-1; weak D call: TRBD2 (6 bases). Germline CDR1 is SGHAT and CDR2 is FQDESV (reference sequence). V lost 5 bases and J lost 9, with 14 bases in between. The CDR3 totals 13 residues. The CDR3 DNA follows: TGTGCCAGCAGCCGTCCGGGAGTTCTTGAGCAGTTCTTC. Residues: CASSRPGVLEQFF.

V usage is TRBV27 and J usage is TRBJ1-2; 9 bases are shared with TRBD1. Germline V gives CDR1 MNHEY, CDR2 SMNVEV (reference sequence). Trimming cost V 6 bases and J 8 bases; bases outside gene matches: 13. CDR3 size: 15 residues. The CDR3 DNA is TGTGCCAGCAGCAGACAGGGGGTGAATTCGGGAGGCTACACCTTC. It is translated as CASSRQGVNSGGYTF.

The CDR3 is CASSPLGGPYEQYF. CDR3 bases: TGTGCCAGTAGTCCGTTGGGCGGACCCTACGAGCAGTACTTC. The rearrangement links TRBV19 to TRBJ2-7; no reliable D call. Trimming took off 5 bases at V and 2 bases at J, with 13 bases between the two ends. The CDR3 contains 14 residues. Germline V CDR1 and CDR2: LNHDA, SQIVND (reference sequence).

The V call is TRBV28, the J call TRBJ2-7, with 10 bases that match TRBD1. CDR1 and CDR2 (germline): MDHEN, SYDVKM. This CDR3 has 14 amino acids. After removal of 7 bases from V and 7 bases from J, the junction contained 10 bases not matched to a gene. As DNA, the CDR3 is TGTGCCAGCACTCCTGGACAGGGGGGGGTAGAGCAGTACTTC. Its protein is CASTPGQGGVEQYF.

This sequence joins TRBV5-1 and TRBJ1-6; a possible D gene is TRBD1 (5 bases). Between the trimmed V and J ends, which lost 4 bases and 1 base, there was a span of 12 bases. This CDR3 spans 16 amino acids. The germline CDR1 and CDR2 sequences are SGHRS and YFSETQ. This CDR3 reads CASSGSGQSYNSPLHF. CDR3 coding DNA: TGCGCCAGCAGCGGATCAGGGCAATCCTATAATTCACCCCTCCACTTT. Using reference TRBV5-1 and TRBJ1-6 for the parts outside the CDR3, the full variable domain is KAGVTQTPRYLIKTRGQQVTLSCSPISGHRSVSWYQQTPGQGLQFLFEYFSETQRNKGNFPGRFSGRQFSNSRSEMNVSTLELGDSALYLCASSGSGQSYNSPLHFGNGTRLTVT.

The J gene is TRBJ1-1, the V gene TRBV20-1; D gene ambiguous. Trimming cost V 3 bases and J 7 bases, with 6 bases left between them. Germline V gene data show CDR1 as DFQATT and CDR2 as SNEGSKA (reference sequence). The CDR3 contains 10 residues. DNA of the CDR3: TGCAGTGCTAGGGTAGGTGAAGCTTTCTTT. This encodes CSARVGEAFF.

The chain recombines TRBV20-1 with TRBJ2-1, with D maybe TRBD2 (5 bases). Germline V lookup: CDR1 DFQATT, CDR2 SNEGSKA (reference sequence). Trimming took 0 bases from V and 7 from J, leaving 13 bases between them. The CDR3 has 14 amino acids. The DNA for the CDR3 is TGCAGTGCTAGAGATCCGAGAGGGCCAAATGAGCAGTTCTTC. Translated: CSARDPRGPNEQFF.

The rearrangement uses TRBV12-3 or TRBV12-4 and TRBJ2-7, with D hard to call. The length of the CDR3 is 13 residues. V lost 2 bases and J 5 bases, leaving 10 bases between the germline ends. CDR3 sequence reads: CASSLMGFDEQYF. The CDR3 bases are TGTGCCAGCAGTTTAATGGGTTTCGACGAGCAGTACTTC.

V and J are TRBV3-1 and TRBJ1-2, with a possible D match to TRBD1 (5 bases). The CDR3 has 14 residues. Germline CDR1 and CDR2: LGHDT and YNNKEL (reference sequence). With 1 base removed from V and 8 bases from J, the gap between germline ends came to 14 bases. CDR3 nucleotides: TGTGCCAGCAGCCAAGGGGCAGGCCCAGGGGGCTACACCTTC. It encodes CASSQGAGPGGYTF.

V and J are TRBV29-1 and TRBJ1-2; D gene unclear. Trimming removed 2 bases at V and 0 bases at J, with 13 bases between. This CDR3 region has 15 residues. Per the germline V gene, CDR1 is SQVTM and CDR2 is ANQGSEA. The CDR3 spells CSVEFASYSNYGYTF. DNA of the CDR3: TGCAGCGTTGAATTCGCGAGTTACTCTAACTATGGCTACACCTTC.

The genes are TRBV10-3 and TRBJ2-5; maybe TRBD1 (6 bases). This CDR3 has 14 residues. Germline assignment: CDR1 ENHRY and CDR2 SYGVKD. Trimming left V 2 bases short and J 1 base short, with 8 bases between. The CDR3 loop is CAISEGQIQETQYF. The CDR3 nucleotides read TGTGCCATCAGTGAGGGACAGATCCAAGAGACCCAGTACTTC.

This clonotype was counted once. The chain recombines TRBV4-1 with TRBJ1-4; D uncertain. The CDR3 runs 15 residues. V gave up 3 bases and J gave up 3 bases, with 11 bases separating them. CDR1 and CDR2 (germline): MGHRA, YSYEKL. The CDR3 region is CASSQPGAPNEKLFF. CDR3 coding DNA: TGCGCCAGCAGCCAGCCGGGCGCCCCTAATGAAAAACTGTTTTTT.

This chain uses TRBV28 with TRBJ2-7; TRBD2 is a possible D gene (6 bases). V lost 6 bases and J lost 0, with 15 bases in between. Germline V CDR1 and CDR2: MDHEN, SYDVKM. This CDR3 has 15 amino acids. CDR3 region: CASSEDGGVSYEQYF. CDR3 nucleotide sequence: TGTGCCAGCAGCGAAGACGGCGGGGTCTCCTACGAGCAGTACTTC.

The CDR3, as DNA: TGTGCCAGTAGTATTCCCCCCTCCTACAATGAGCAGTTCTTC. Translating gives CASSIPPSYNEQFF. The rearrangement joins TRBV19 to TRBJ2-1; D gene ambiguous. Germline V lookup: CDR1 LNHDA, CDR2 SQIVND (reference sequence). The V gene lost 3 bases and the J gene lost 0 bases, with 6 bases spanning the gap. The CDR3 is 14 amino acids.

This sequence joins TRBV29-1 and TRBJ2-2; the match to TRBD2 covers 10 bases. The germline gives CDR1 SQVTM, CDR2 ANQGSEA. Trimming removed 7 bases from V and 5 bases from J; junction bases left unmatched: 7. CDR3 length: 14 amino acids. The CDR3 region is CSAASGRGTGELFF. The CDR3 coding sequence is TGCAGCGCGGCTAGCGGGAGAGGTACCGGGGAGCTGTTTTTT.

The table lists this clonotype with a count of one. V gene TRBV28 combines with J gene TRBJ2-1; TRBD2 aligns across 14 bases. Germline V CDR1 and CDR2: MDHEN, SYDVKM. The V gene end was trimmed by 6 bases and the J gene end by 8 bases; junction bases not matched to a gene: 12. The CDR3 length is 17 residues. Here the CDR3 reads CASRPSGLAGVGDEQFF. The CDR3 coding sequence is TGTGCCAGCAGACCTTCGGGACTAGCGGGAGTTGGCGATGAGCAGTTCTTC.

The DNA of the CDR3 is TGCGCCAGCAGCCAAAAGGTGAACACTGAAGCTTTCTTT. Translated: CASSQKVNTEAFF. This chain connects TRBV4-3 to TRBJ1-1; the D is unclear. CDR1 and CDR2 from the germline V gene are LGHNA and YSLEER. The CDR3 contains 13 residues. Deletions cut 2 bases from V and 0 bases from J, with 4 bases between.

This chain links TRBV30 with TRBJ2-2, with D unclear. The germline V gene has CDR1 GTSNPN and CDR2 SVGIG (reference sequence). Trimming took 2 bases from V and 4 from J, leaving 5 bases between them. CDR3 length equals 12 residues. CDR3 loop: CAWSLTTGELFF. CDR3 coding DNA: TGTGCCTGGAGTCTTACCACCGGGGAGCTGTTTTTT.